This T cell receptor (beta chain) comes out of a study of regulatory T cells in long-lasting Graves disease. Sequencing libraries for TCR beta were prepared with iRepertoire HTBI primers and Arm-PCR of CDR3 regions. TCRdb redid the calling of the multiplex PCR reads with MiXCR, one entry per CDR3 protein. This sample has approximately 360,000 distinct CDR3 sequences; roughly 10% occur once, and the top ten carry under 20%. The sample holds many counts of this clonotype. The sample's time point: newly diagnosed GD, antithyroid drugs for less than 3 months. Extracted PBMC RNA gave rise to the TCR library. These records were also assigned to another study, of T cells in Graves' hyperthyroidism and ophthalmopathy. According to that study: In the blood, most expanded thyroid clonotypes above 0.001 appeared as well.

The sequencing used peripheral blood mononuclear cells (PBMCs), collected at new diagnosis, from a patient treated with antithyroid drugs. The TCR originated in a woman aged 18-30 years with Graves disease.

In nucleotides, the CDR3 is TGTGCCAGCTCACGAAACAGGGAAGAGACCCAGTACTTC. This codes for CASSRNREETQYF. This sequence joins TRBV18 and TRBJ2-5; a possible D gene is TRBD1 (6 bases). The CDR3 covers 13 residues. Germline V gene data show CDR1 as KGHSH and CDR2 as LQKENI. The ends were cut back, 4 bases at V and 3 bases at J, with 9 bases in the middle. The complete variable domain, with remaining parts taken from reference TRBV18 and TRBJ2-5, reads NAGVMQNPRHLVRRRGQEARLRCSPMKGHSHVYWYRQLPEEGLKFMVYLQKENIIDESGMPKERFSAEFPKEGPSILRIQQVVRGDSAAYFCASSRNREETQYFGPGTRLLVL.